The 13 T cell receptor beta chains below were found in one sample sequenced in a study of blood T cell repertoires in COVID-19. The repertoire was sequenced with immunoSEQ multiplex PCR; TCRdb's copy has only in-frame clones and lacks some. The sample holds about 240,000 clones, about nine tenths seen once. Material: peripheral blood. These receptors originate from a man in his 60s who had recovered from COVID-19.

The chain is built from TRBV18 and TRBJ2-5; 14 bases align to TRBD2. This CDR3 has 18 residues. CDR1 and CDR2 from the germline V gene are KGHSH and LQKENI. The V segment lost 4 bases and the J segment 5 bases; nucleotides outside the gene matches: 12. CDR3 region: CASSLEPGLAGERETQYF. The CDR3 bases are TGTGCCAGCTCACTAGAACCGGGACTAGCGGGGGAACGGGAGACCCAGTACTTC.

The chain recombines TRBV2 with TRBJ1-4, with D possibly matching TRBD1 (6 bases). CDR1 SNHLY and CDR2 FYNNEI come from the germline V gene. Trimming shortened V by 1 base and J by 7 bases, and 13 bases separated the two germline ends. CDR3 size: 15 residues. The CDR3 loop reads CASSEDRVRVEKLFF. CDR3 DNA: TGTGCCAGCAGTGAAGACAGGGTGAGGGTTGAAAAACTGTTTTTT. Complete variable domain (other parts from reference TRBV2 and TRBJ1-4): EPEVTQTPSHQVTQMGQEVILRCVPISNHLYFYWYRQILGQKVEFLVSFYNNEISEKSEIFDDQFSVERPDGSNFTLKIRSTKLEDSAMYFCASSEDRVRVEKLFFGSGTQLSVL.

V gene TRBV15 combines with J gene TRBJ2-7; D is unresolved. V was clipped by 0 bases and J by 5 bases, with 14 bases between them. There are 15 residues in the CDR3. Germline CDR1 is LNHNV and CDR2 is YYDKDF (reference sequence). In nucleotides, the CDR3 is TGTGCCACCAGCAGAGATCGGTCGGCGGAGAACGAGCAGTACTTC. Protein: CATSRDRSAENEQYF. The full variable domain, its missing parts supplied by reference TRBV15 and TRBJ2-7, is DAMVIQNPRYQVTQFGKPVTLSCSQTLNHNVMYWYQQKSSQAPKLLFHYYDKDFNNEADTPDNFQSRRPNTSFCFLDIRSPGLGDTAMYLCATSRDRSAENEQYFGPGTRLTVT.

The rearrangement links TRBV2 to TRBJ1-4, with D perhaps TRBD1 (6 bases). This CDR3 comprises 15 residues. The V gene lost 3 bases and the J gene lost 8 bases, with 16 bases spanning the gap. Germline CDR1 reads SNHLY; CDR2 reads FYNNEI. The chain's CDR3 is CASSDNRVREEKLFF. CDR3 nucleotide sequence: TGTGCCAGCAGTGATAACAGGGTTAGGGAAGAAAAACTGTTTTTT.

This chain uses TRBV5-4 with TRBJ1-2; 7 bases fit TRBD1. This CDR3 has 15 residues. The junction had 10 bases not matched to a gene; V was cut back by 3 bases and J by 5 bases. Germline V gene sequence: CDR1 SGHNT, CDR2 YYREEE (reference sequence). Here the CDR3 reads CASSSAEQGKYGYTF. The CDR3 region has the DNA TGTGCCAGCAGCTCGGCCGAACAGGGGAAGTATGGCTACACCTTC.

In DNA form, the CDR3 reads TGTGCCAGCCCCAGAGCTTATTTAAACGGGGGACCCTACGAGCAGTACTTC. Amino acids: CASPRAYLNGGPYEQYF. J is TRBJ2-7 and V is TRBV7-8, with a weak D call TRBD2 (6 bases). From germline, CDR1 is SGHVS and CDR2 FQNEAQ. Trimming took 8 bases from V and 2 from J, leaving 25 bases between them. The CDR3 is 17 amino acids. Based on the CDR3 plus reference TRBV7-8 and TRBJ2-7, the full variable domain is GAGVSQSPRYKVAKRGQDVALRCDPISGHVSLFWYQQALGQGPEFLTYFQNEAQLDKSGLPSDRFFAERPEGSVSTLKIQRTQQEDSAVYLCASPRAYLNGGPYEQYFGPGTRLTVT.

This clone showed up just once. The chain carries TRBV2 and TRBJ1-2, with 9 bases that match TRBD1. The CDR3 runs 14 residues. The ends lost 2 bases at V and 4 bases at J; junction bases unmatched: 2. CDR1 is SNHLY, CDR2 FYNNEI, per germline. The chain's CDR3 is CASSETGGGYGYTF. CDR3 sequence (DNA): TGTGCCAGCAGTGAAACAGGGGGCGGCTATGGCTACACCTTC. Based on the CDR3 plus reference TRBV2 and TRBJ1-2, the full variable domain is EPEVTQTPSHQVTQMGQEVILRCVPISNHLYFYWYRQILGQKVEFLVSFYNNEISEKSEIFDDQFSVERPDGSNFTLKIRSTKLEDSAMYFCASSETGGGYGYTFGSGTRLTVV.

The chain recombines TRBV20-1 with TRBJ2-3; D unclear. Trimming left V 5 bases short and J 7 bases short, with 10 bases between. Looked up from germline, CDR1 is DFQATT and CDR2 is SNEGSKA (reference sequence). The CDR3 extends over 11 amino acids. CDR3 DNA sequence: TGCAGTGCTCCACGGGTTAATACGCAGTATTTT. Translating gives CSAPRVNTQYF.

V gene TRBV6-1 combines with J gene TRBJ1-2; a weak D match, TRBD1 (5 bases). The CDR3 loop spans 14 amino acids. CDR1 MNHNS and CDR2 SASEGT come from the germline V gene. The germline V and J ends were trimmed by 1 base and 2 bases, with 8 bases remaining between them. CDR3 coding DNA: TGTGCCAGCAGTGAAGGAGCAGGGAACTATGGCTACACCTTC. It is translated as CASSEGAGNYGYTF.

V is TRBV6-5 and J is TRBJ2-1; a weak D match, TRBD2 (5 bases). CDR1 and CDR2 from the germline V gene are MNHEY and SVGAGI. V dropped 2 bases and J dropped 3 bases, with 14 bases sitting between them. CDR3 length: 16 amino acids. The CDR3 bases are TGTGCCAGCAGTTACCTCGGGGAAAAGGGCTACAATGAGCAGTTCTTC. Translation: CASSYLGEKGYNEQFF.

This clone was seen once. The chain carries TRBV9 and TRBJ2-3, with 10 bases aligning to TRBD2. Germline V gene lookup returns CDR1 SGDLS and CDR2 YYNGEE. The CDR3 runs to 16 residues. J gave up 0 bases and V 3 bases, and 4 bases lay outside the gene matches. The DNA of the CDR3 is TGTGCCAGCAGCGAAAGCGGGGGGGGAAGCACAGATACGCAGTATTTT. Translation: CASSESGGGSTDTQYF.

This sequence joins TRBV7-2 and TRBJ1-2; D may be TRBD1 (6 bases). The CDR3 has 15 amino acids. With 5 bases removed from V and 0 bases from J, the gap between germline ends came to 13 bases. Germline loops: CDR1 SGHTA, CDR2 FQGNSA. In DNA, the CDR3 is TGTGCCAGCAGCGGCCGGGACAAGCCTAACTATGGCTACACCTTC. It specifies CASSGRDKPNYGYTF.

This chain connects TRBV19 to TRBJ2-1, with 7 nucleotides matching TRBD1. The CDR3 covers 15 residues. Germline values: CDR1 LNHDA, CDR2 SQIVND (reference sequence). Trimming removed 7 bases from V and 0 bases from J; junction bases left unmatched: 6. CDR3 loop: CASTLTGNSYNEQFF. CDR3 nucleotide sequence: TGTGCCAGTACCCTGACAGGGAACTCCTACAATGAGCAGTTCTTC.